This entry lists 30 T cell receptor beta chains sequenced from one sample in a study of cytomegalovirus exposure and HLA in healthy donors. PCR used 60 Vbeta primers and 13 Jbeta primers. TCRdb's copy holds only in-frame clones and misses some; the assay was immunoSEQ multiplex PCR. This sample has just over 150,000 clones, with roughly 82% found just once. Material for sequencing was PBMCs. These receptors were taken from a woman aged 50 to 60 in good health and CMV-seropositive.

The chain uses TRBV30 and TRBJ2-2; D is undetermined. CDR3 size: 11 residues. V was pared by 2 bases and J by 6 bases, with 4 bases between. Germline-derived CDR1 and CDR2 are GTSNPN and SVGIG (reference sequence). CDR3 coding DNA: TGTGCCTGGAGTTCCTCCGGGGAGCTGTTTTTT. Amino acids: CAWSSSGELFF.

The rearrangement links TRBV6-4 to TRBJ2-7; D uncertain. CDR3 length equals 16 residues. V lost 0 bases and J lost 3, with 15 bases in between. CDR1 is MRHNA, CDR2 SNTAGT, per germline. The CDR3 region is CASSDSQIAVDYEQYF. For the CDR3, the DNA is TGTGCCAGCAGTGACTCGCAGATCGCGGTTGACTACGAGCAGTACTTC.

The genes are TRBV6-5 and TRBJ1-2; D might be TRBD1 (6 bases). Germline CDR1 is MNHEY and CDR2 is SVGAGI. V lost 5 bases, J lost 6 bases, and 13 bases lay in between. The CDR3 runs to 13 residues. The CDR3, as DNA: TGTGCCAGCAGTACAGGGAAGGAGCATGGCTACACCTTC. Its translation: CASSTGKEHGYTF.

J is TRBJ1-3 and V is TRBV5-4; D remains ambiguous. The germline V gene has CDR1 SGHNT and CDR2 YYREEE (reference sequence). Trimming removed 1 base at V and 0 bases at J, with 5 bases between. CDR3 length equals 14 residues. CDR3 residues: CASSLSGSGNTIYF. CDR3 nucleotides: TGTGCCAGCAGCTTGTCAGGCTCTGGAAACACCATATATTTT.

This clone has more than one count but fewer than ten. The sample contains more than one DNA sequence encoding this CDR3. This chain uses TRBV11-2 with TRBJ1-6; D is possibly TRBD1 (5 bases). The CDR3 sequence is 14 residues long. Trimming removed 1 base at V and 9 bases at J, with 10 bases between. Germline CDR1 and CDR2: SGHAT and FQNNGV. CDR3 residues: CASSLGQGGSPLHF. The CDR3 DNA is TGTGCCAGCAGCTTAGGGCAGGGAGGTTCACCCCTCCACTTT.

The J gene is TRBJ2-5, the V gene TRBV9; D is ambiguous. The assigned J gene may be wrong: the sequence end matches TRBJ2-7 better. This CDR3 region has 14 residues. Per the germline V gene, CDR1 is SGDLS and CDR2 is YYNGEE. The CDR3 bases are TGTGCCAGCAGCGTAGGACAAAGCTCCTACGAGCAGTACTTC. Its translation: CASSVGQSSYEQYF.

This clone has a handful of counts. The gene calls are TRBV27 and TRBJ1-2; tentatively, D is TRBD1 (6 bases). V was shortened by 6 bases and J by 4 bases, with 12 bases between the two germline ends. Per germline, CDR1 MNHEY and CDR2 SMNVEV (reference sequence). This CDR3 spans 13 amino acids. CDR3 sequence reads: CASSFRGAYGYTF. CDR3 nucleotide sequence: TGTGCCAGCAGCTTCCGGGGGGCCTATGGCTACACCTTC.

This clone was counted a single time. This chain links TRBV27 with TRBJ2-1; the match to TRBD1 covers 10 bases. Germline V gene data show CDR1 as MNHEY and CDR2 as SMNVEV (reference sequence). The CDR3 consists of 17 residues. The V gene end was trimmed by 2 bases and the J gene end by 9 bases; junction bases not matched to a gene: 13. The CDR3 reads CASSLESRTGGTAEQFF. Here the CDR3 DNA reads TGTGCCAGCAGTTTAGAATCTCGGACAGGGGGGACTGCTGAGCAGTTCTTC.

The CDR3 loop is CASSLRLGGTYEQYF. Written as DNA, the CDR3 is TGTGCCAGCAGCCTCAGACTGGGGGGGACCTACGAGCAGTACTTC. This chain links TRBV7-2 with TRBJ2-5, with 7 bases matching TRBD2. The assigned J gene may be wrong: the sequence end matches TRBJ2-7 better. The germline V gene encodes CDR1 SGHTA and CDR2 FQGNSA. The CDR3 contains 15 residues.

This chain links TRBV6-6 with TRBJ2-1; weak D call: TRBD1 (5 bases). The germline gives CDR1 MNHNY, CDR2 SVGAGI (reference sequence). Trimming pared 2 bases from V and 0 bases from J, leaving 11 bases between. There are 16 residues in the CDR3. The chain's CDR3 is CASSYGAPSSYNEQFF. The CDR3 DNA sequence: TGTGCCAGCAGTTACGGGGCCCCGAGCTCCTACAATGAGCAGTTCTTC.

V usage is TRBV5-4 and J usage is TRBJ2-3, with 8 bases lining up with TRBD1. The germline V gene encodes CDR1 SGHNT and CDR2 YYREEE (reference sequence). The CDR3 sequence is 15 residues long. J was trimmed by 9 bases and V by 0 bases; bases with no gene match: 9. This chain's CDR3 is CASSLGARQGSTQYF. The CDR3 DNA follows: TGTGCCAGCAGCTTGGGGGCCCGACAGGGGAGCACGCAGTATTTT.

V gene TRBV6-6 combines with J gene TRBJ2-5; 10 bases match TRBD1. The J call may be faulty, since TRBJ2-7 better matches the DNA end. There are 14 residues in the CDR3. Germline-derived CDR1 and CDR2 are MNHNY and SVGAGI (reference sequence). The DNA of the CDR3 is TGTGCCAGCAATCCGGGACAGGGGTATCCCGAGCAGTACTTC. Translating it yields CASNPGQGYPEQYF.

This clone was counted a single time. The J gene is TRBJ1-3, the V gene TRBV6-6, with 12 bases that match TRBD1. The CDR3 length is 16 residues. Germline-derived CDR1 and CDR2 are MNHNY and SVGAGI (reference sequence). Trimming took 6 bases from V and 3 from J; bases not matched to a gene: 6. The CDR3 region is CASSRDRGRGGNTIYF. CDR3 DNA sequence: TGTGCCAGCAGCCGGGACAGGGGGCGCGGTGGAAACACCATATATTTT.

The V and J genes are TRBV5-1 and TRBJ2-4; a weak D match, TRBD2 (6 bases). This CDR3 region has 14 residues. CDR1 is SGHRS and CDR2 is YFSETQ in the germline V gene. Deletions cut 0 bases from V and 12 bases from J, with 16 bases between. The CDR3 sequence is CASSLAGLGSRQYF. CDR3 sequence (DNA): TGCGCCAGCAGCTTGGCGGGACTGGGCTCGCGTCAGTACTTC.

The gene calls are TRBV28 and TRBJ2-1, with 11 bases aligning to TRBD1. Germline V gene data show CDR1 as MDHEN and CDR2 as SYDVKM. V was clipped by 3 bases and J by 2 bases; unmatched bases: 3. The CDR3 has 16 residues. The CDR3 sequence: CASSLGTGGAYNEQFF. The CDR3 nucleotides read TGTGCCAGCAGTTTGGGGACAGGGGGAGCCTACAATGAGCAGTTCTTC.

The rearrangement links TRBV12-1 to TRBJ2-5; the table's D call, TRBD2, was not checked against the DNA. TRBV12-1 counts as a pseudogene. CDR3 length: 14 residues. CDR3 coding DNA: TGTGCCAGCAGCACCTTGAGCATCCAAGAGACCCAGTACTTC. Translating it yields CASSTLSIQETQYF.

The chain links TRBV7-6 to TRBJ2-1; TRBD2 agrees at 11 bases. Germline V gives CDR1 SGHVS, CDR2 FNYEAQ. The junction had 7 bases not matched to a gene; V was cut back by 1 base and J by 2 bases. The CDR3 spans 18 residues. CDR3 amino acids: CASSLGVSGGAAYNEQFF. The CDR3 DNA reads TGTGCCAGCAGCTTAGGGGTTAGCGGGGGGGCGGCCTACAATGAGCAGTTCTTC. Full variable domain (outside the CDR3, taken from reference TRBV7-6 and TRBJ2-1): GAGVSQSPRYKVTKRGQDVALRCDPISGHVSLYWYRQALGQGPEFLTYFNYEAQQDKSGLPNDRFSAERPEGSISTLTIQRTEQRDSAMYRCASSLGVSGGAAYNEQFFGPGTRLTVL.

This CDR3 is CSGRQGIAGEQYF. The CDR3 bases are TGCAGCGGGAGACAGGGTATAGCGGGGGAGCAGTACTTC. The rearrangement joins TRBV29-1 to TRBJ2-7; D may be TRBD2 (8 bases). The length of the CDR3 is 13 residues. The V gene's germline CDR1 is SQVTM and CDR2 ANQGSEA. Deletions cut 7 bases from V and 7 bases from J, with 20 bases between.

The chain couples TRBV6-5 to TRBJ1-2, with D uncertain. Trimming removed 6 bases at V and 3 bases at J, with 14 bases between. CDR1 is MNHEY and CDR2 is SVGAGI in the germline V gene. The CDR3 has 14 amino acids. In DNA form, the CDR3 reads TGTGCCAGCAGCCGACGAGGGTGGGACTATGGCTACACCTTC. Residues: CASSRRGWDYGYTF.

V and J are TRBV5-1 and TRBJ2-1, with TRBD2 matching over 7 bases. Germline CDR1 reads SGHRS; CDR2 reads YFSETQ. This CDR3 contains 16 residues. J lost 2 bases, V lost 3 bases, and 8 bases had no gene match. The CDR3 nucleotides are TGCGCCAGCAGCTGGCGGATAGCGGGCCCCTACAATGAGCAGTTCTTC. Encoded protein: CASSWRIAGPYNEQFF.

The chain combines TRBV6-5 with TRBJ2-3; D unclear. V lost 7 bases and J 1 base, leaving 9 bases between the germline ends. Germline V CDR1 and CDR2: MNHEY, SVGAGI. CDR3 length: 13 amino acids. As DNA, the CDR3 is TGTGCCAGCAATGAGGATGGCACAGATACGCAGTATTTT. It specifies CASNEDGTDTQYF.

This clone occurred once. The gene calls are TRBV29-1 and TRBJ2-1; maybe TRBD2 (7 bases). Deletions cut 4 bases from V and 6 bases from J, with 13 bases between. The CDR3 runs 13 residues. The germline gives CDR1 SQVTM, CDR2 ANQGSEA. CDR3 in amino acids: CSVGGGEFNEQFF. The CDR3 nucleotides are TGCAGCGTTGGAGGGGGGGAGTTCAATGAGCAGTTCTTC.

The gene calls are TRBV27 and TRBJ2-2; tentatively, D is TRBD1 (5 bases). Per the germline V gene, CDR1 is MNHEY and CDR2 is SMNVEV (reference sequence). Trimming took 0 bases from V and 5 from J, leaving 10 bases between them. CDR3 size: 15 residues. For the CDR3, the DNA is TGTGCCAGCAGTTTATCGACACAGGAGACCGGGGAGCTGTTTTTT. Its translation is CASSLSTQETGELFF.

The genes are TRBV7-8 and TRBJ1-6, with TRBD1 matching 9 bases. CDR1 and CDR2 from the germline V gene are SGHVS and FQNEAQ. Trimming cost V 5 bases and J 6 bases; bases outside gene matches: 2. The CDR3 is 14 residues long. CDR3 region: CASSATGGNSPLHF. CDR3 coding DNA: TGTGCCAGCAGCGCGACAGGGGGTAATTCACCCCTCCACTTT.

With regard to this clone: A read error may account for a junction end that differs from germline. For the CDR3, the DNA is TGTGCCAGCAGCGGCGGGACCCACTCCTACGAGCAGTACTTT. It encodes CASSGGTHSYEQYF. The V gene is TRBV7-9, the J gene TRBJ2-7; D may be TRBD2 (6 bases). CDR1 and CDR2 from the germline V gene are SEHNR and FQNEAQ (reference sequence). This CDR3 contains 14 residues.

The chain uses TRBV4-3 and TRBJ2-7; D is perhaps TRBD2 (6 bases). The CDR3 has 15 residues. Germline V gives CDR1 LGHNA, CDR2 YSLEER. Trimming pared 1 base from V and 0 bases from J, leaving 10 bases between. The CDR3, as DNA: TGCGCCAGCAGCCAAGGGGGCGGGGTCTCCTACGAGCAGTACTTC. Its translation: CASSQGGGVSYEQYF.

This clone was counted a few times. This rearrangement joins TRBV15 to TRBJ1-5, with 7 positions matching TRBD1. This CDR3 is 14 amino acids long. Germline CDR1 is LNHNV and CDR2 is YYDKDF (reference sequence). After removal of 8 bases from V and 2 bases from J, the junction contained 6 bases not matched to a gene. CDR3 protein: CATCRDRGNQPQHF. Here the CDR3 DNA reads TGTGCCACCTGCCGAGACAGGGGCAATCAGCCCCAGCATTTT.

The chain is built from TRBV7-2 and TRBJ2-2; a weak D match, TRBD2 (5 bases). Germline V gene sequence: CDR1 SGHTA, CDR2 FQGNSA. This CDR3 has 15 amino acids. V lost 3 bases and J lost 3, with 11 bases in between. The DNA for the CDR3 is TGTGCCAGCAGCTTTGGGGAGCTCTACACCGGGGAGCTGTTTTTT. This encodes CASSFGELYTGELFF.

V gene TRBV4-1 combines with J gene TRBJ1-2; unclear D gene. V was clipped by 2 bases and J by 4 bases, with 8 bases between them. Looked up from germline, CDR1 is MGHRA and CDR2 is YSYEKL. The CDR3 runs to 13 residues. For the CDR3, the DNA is TGCGCCAGCAGCCAAATACAGAGCTATGGCTACACCTTC. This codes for CASSQIQSYGYTF.

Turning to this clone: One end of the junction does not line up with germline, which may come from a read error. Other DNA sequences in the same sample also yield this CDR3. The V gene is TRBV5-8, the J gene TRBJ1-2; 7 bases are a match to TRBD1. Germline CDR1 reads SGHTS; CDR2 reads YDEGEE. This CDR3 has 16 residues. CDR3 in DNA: TGTGCCAGCAGTTTGGGAGGGGAGACAGGGATGAAGGGCTACACCTTC. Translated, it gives CASSLGGETGMKGYTF.